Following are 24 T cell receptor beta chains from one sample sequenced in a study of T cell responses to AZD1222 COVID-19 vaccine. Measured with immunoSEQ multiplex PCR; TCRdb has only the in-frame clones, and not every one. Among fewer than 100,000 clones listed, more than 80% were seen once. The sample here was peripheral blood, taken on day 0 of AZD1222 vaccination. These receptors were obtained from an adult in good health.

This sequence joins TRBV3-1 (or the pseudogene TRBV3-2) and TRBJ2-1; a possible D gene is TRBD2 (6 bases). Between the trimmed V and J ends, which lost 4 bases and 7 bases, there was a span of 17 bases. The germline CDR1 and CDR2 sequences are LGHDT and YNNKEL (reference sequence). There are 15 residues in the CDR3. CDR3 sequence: CASSLTSGDLNEQFF. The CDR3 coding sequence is TGTGCCAGCAGCCTTACTTCCGGGGACTTGAATGAGCAGTTCTTC.

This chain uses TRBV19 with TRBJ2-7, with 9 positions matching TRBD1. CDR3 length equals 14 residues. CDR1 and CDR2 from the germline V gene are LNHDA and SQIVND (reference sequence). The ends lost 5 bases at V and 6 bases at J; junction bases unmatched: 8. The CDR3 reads CASSFWTGEREQYF. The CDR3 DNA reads TGTGCCAGTAGTTTCTGGACAGGGGAGCGCGAGCAGTACTTC.

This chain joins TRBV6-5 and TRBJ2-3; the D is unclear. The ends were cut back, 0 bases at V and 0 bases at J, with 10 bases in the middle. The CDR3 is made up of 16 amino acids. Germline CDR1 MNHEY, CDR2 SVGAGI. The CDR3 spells CASSYSRRSSTDTQYF. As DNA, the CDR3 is TGTGCCAGCAGTTACTCGCGTCGATCTAGCACAGATACGCAGTATTTT.

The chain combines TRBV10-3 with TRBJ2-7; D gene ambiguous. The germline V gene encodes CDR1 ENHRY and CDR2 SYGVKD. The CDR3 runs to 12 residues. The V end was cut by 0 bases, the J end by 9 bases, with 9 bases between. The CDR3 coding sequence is TGTGCCATCAGTGAGTCGGCATTCGGGCAGTACTTC. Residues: CAISESAFGQYF.

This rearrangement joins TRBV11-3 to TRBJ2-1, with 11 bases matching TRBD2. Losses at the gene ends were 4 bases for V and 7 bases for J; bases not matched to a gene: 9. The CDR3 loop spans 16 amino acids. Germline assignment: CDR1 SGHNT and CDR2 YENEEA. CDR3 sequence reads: CASSSLGTSGGNEQFF. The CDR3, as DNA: TGTGCCAGCAGCTCGCTCGGGACTAGCGGCGGGAATGAGCAGTTCTTC.

This CDR3 reads CASSLAPHRGPYEQYF. CDR3 DNA sequence: TGTGCCAGCAGCTTAGCCCCACACAGGGGGCCCTACGAGCAGTACTTC. The chain employs TRBV11-1 and TRBJ2-7, with 9 positions matching TRBD1. The germline V gene encodes CDR1 SGHAT and CDR2 FQDESV (reference sequence). The CDR3 extends over 16 amino acids. Trimming at V came to 0 bases and at J to 2 bases, leaving 5 bases not matched to a gene.

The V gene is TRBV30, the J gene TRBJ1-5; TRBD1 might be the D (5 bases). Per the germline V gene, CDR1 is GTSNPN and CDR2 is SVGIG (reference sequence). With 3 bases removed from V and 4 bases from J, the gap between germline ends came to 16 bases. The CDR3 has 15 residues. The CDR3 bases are TGTGCCTGGAGGAGGACTGGGGCCGTGAATCAGCCCCAGCATTTT. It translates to CAWRRTGAVNQPQHF.

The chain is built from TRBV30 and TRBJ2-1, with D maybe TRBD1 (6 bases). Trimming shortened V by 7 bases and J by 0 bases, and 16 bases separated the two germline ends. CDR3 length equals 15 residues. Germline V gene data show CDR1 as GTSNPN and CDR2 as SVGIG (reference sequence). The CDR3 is CAFEPGTSSYNEQFF. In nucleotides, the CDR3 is TGTGCCTTTGAGCCGGGGACAAGCTCCTACAATGAGCAGTTCTTC.

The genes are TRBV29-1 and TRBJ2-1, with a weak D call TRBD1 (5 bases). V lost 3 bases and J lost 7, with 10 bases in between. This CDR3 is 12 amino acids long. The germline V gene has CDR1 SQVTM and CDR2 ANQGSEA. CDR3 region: CSVEARVNEQFF. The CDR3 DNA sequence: TGCAGCGTTGAGGCCAGGGTAAATGAGCAGTTCTTC.

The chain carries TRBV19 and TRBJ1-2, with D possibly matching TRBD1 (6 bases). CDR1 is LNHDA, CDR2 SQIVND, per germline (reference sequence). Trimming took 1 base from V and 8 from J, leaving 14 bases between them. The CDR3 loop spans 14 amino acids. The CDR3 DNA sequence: TGTGCCAGTAGTATAGGGACGGGGGCAGGCGGCTACACCTTC. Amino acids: CASSIGTGAGGYTF.

CDR3 protein: CASSVEDPGTNYGYTF. CDR3 DNA: TGTGCCAGCAGCGTAGAAGACCCGGGCACTAACTATGGCTACACCTTC. The chain joins TRBV9 to TRBJ1-2; D gene unclear. Germline assignment: CDR1 SGDLS and CDR2 YYNGEE. The length of the CDR3 is 16 residues. Trimming took 0 bases from V and 0 from J, leaving 12 bases between them.

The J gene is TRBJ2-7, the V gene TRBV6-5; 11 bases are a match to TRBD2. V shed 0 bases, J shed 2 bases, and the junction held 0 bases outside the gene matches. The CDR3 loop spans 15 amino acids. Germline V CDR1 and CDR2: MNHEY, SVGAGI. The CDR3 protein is CASSYSSGGAYEQYF. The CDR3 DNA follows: TGTGCCAGCAGTTACTCTAGCGGGGGGGCCTACGAGCAGTACTTC.

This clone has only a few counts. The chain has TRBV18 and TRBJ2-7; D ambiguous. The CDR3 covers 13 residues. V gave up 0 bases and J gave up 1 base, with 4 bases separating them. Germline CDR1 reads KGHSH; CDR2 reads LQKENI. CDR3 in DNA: TGTGCCAGCTCACCACCCGGTTCCTACGAGCAGTACTTC. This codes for CASSPPGSYEQYF.

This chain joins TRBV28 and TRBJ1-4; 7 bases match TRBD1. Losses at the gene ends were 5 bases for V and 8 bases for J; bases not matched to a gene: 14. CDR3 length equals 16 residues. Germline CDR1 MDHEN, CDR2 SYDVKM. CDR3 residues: CASSPQLTGKREKLFF. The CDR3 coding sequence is TGTGCCAGCAGTCCCCAGTTGACAGGGAAGCGGGAAAAACTGTTTTTT.

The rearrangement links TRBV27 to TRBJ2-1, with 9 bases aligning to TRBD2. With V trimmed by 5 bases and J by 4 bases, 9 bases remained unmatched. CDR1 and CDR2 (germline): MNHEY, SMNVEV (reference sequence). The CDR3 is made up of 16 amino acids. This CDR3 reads CASSLGLAGHYNEQFF. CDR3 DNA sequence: TGTGCCAGCAGTCTGGGACTAGCAGGGCATTACAATGAGCAGTTCTTC.

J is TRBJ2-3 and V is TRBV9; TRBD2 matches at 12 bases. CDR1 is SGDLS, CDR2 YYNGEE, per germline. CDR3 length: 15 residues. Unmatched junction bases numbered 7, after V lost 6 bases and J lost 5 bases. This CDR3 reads CASTLGLAGLDTQYF. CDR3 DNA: TGTGCCAGCACCCTAGGACTAGCGGGACTAGATACGCAGTATTTT.

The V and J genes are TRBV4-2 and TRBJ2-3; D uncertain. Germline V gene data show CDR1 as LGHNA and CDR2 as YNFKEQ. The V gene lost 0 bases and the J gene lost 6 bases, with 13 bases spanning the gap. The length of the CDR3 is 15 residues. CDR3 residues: CASSQDGRGADTQYF. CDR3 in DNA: TGTGCCAGCAGCCAAGATGGTAGAGGCGCGGATACGCAGTATTTT.

The CDR3 protein is CASSQTDSLYEQYF. The CDR3 DNA sequence: TGCGCCAGCAGCCAGACGGACAGTCTCTACGAGCAGTACTTC. This sequence joins TRBV4-1 and TRBJ2-7, with TRBD1 as a possible D gene (6 bases). V gave up 3 bases and J gave up 3 bases, with 12 bases separating them. The V gene's germline CDR1 is MGHRA and CDR2 YSYEKL. The CDR3 runs 14 residues.

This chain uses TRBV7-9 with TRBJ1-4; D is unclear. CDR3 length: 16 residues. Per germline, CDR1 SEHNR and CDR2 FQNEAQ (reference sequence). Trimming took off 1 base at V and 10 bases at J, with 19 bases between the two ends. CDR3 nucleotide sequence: TGTGCCAGCAGCTTAGATGTGGCCGGGCCCCCTGGAAAACTGTTTTTT. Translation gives CASSLDVAGPPGKLFF. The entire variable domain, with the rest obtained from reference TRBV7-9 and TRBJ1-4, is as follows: DTGVSQNPRHKITKRGQNVTFRCDPISEHNRLYWYRQTLGQGPEFLTYFQNEAQLEKSRLLSDRFSAERPKGSFSTLEIQRTEQGDSAMYLCASSLDVAGPPGKLFFGSGTQLSVL.

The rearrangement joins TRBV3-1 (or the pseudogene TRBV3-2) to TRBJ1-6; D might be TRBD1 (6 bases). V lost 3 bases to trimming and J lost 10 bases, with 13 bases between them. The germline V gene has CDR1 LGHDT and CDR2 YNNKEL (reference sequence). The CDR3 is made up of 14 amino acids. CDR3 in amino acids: CASSHAGTYSPLHF. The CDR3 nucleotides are TGTGCCAGCAGCCACGCCGGGACATACTCACCCCTCCACTTT.

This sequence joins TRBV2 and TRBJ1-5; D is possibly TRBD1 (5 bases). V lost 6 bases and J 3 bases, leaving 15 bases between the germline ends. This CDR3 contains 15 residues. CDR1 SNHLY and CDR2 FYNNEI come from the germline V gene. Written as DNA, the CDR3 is TGTGCCAGCAGGAGGGACGGCGCTCTCAATCAGCCCCAGCATTTT. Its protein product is CASRRDGALNQPQHF.

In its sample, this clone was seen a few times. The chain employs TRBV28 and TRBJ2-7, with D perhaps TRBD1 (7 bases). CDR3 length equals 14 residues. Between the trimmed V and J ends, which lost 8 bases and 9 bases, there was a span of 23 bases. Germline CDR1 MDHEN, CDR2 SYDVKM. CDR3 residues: CASDGDSSPGGQYF. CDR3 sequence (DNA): TGTGCCAGCGACGGGGACAGCTCCCCCGGGGGGCAGTACTTC.

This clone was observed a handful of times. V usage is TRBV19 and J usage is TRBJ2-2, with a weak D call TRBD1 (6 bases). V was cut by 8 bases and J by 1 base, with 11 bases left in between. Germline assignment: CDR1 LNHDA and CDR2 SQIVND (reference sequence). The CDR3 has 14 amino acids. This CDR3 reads CASDDRLNTGELFF. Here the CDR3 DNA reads TGTGCCAGTGACGACAGGCTGAACACCGGGGAGCTGTTTTTT.

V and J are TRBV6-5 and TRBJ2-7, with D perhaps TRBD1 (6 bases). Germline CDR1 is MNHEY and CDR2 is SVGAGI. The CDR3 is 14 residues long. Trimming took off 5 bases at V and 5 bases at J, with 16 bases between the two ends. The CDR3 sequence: CASSRPGAGNEQYF. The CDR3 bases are TGTGCCAGCAGTAGACCAGGGGCCGGGAACGAGCAGTACTTC.